This is a list of T cell receptor beta chains from one sample in a study of T cell responses to AZD1222 COVID-19 vaccine. Repertoires were generated with immunoSEQ multiplex PCR, while TCRdb's copy carries only in-frame clones and drops some. The sample includes more than 150,000 clones, approximately 94% of them seen just once. The specimen was peripheral blood, collected 28 days after the second AZD1222 dose. Receptors originate from an adult who received the AZD1222 COVID-19 vaccine. The CDR3 runs from the conserved cysteine through the conserved F or W. D genes are given only for firm matches. The size of a clone is reported for some rows only, either as once, few or many, or as a class for expanded clones.

size: .
V: TRBV7-9
D: TRBD2
J: TRBJ2-7
CDR3: CASSLGTSGRGDEQYF
DNA: TGTGCCAGCAGCCTGGGGACTAGCGGGAGAGGGGACGAGCAGTACTTC

size: .
V: TRBV3-1/TRBV3-2
D: TRBD2
J: TRBJ2-4
CDR3: CASSHRIPGLAGATKNIQYF
DNA: TGTGCCAGCAGCCATAGAATACCGGGACTAGCGGGAGCAACCAAAAACATTCAGTACTTC

size: once
V: TRBV5-1
D: TRBD2
J: TRBJ2-1
CDR3: CASSPAGAGEQFF
DNA: TGCGCCAGCAGCCCCGCGGGAGCCGGTGAGCAGTTCTTC

size: .
V: TRBV20-1
D: TRBD1
J: TRBJ1-6
CDR3: CSASDRAVVNSPLHF
DNA: TGCAGTGCTAGTGACAGGGCTGTGGTTAATTCACCCCTCCACTTT

size: .
V: TRBV7-8
D: .
J: TRBJ1-4
CDR3: CASSLGRANEKLFF
DNA: TGTGCCAGCAGCTTAGGAAGGGCTAATGAAAAACTGTTTTTT

size: .
V: TRBV5-5
D: .
J: TRBJ1-5
CDR3: CASSLDGYSNQPQHF
DNA: TGTGCCAGCAGCTTGGACGGCTATAGCAATCAGCCCCAGCATTTT

size: .
V: TRBV15
D: TRBD1
J: TRBJ2-7
CDR3: CATSRHGRGPYEQYF
DNA: TGTGCCACCAGCAGACACGGCAGGGGGCCCTACGAGCAGTACTTC

size: .
V: TRBV18
D: .
J: TRBJ1-4
CDR3: CASREEATNEKLFF
DNA: TGTGCCAGCCGAGAGGAGGCGACTAATGAAAAACTGTTTTTT

size: .
V: TRBV18
D: .
J: TRBJ1-1
CDR3: CASSPQAGLEAFF
DNA: TGTGCCAGCTCACCACAGGCGGGACTTGAAGCTTTCTTT

size: once
V: TRBV30
D: .
J: TRBJ2-1
CDR3: CAWSEVGYNEQFF
DNA: TGTGCCTGGAGTGAAGTAGGATACAATGAGCAGTTCTTC

size: .
V: TRBV24-1
D: TRBD1
J: TRBJ1-4
CDR3: CATSDSTGGRNEKLFF
DNA: TGTGCCACCAGTGATTCGACAGGGGGGCGAAATGAAAAACTGTTTTTT

size: .
V: TRBV2
D: .
J: TRBJ1-1
CDR3: CASKSLLEAFF
DNA: TGTGCCAGCAAGAGCCTACTTGAAGCTTTCTTT

size: .
V: TRBV29-1
D: .
J: TRBJ1-2
CDR3: CSVERASYGYTF
DNA: TGCAGCGTTGAACGGGCGTCCTATGGCTACACCTTC

size: .
V: TRBV11-2
D: .
J: TRBJ1-1
CDR3: CASSLGLNTEAFF
DNA: TGTGCCAGCAGCTTAGGGCTGAACACTGAAGCTTTCTTT

size: .
V: TRBV11-2
D: .
J: TRBJ1-1
CDR3: CASSLVPLSRATEAFF
DNA: TGTGCCAGCAGCTTAGTGCCCCTAAGCAGGGCCACTGAAGCTTTCTTT

size: .
V: TRBV28
D: TRBD2
J: TRBJ2-6
CDR3: CASKRREGSSGANVLTF
DNA: TGTGCCAGCAAGCGTAGGGAGGGGTCATCTGGGGCCAACGTCCTGACTTTC

size: .
V: TRBV19
D: .
J: TRBJ1-2
CDR3: CASSPSRGATNYGYTF
DNA: TGTGCCAGTAGCCCCAGCCGCGGTGCTACTAACTATGGCTACACCTTC

size: .
V: TRBV24-1
D: TRBD2
J: TRBJ2-1
CDR3: CATSDGLANEQFF
DNA: TGTGCCACCAGTGATGGACTAGCCAATGAGCAGTTCTTC

size: .
V: TRBV11-3
D: .
J: TRBJ2-6
CDR3: CASSLSGVAGANVLTF
DNA: TGTGCCAGCAGCTTAAGTGGGGTCGCAGGGGCCAACGTCCTGACTTTC

size: .
V: TRBV4-2
D: .
J: TRBJ2-7
CDR3: CASSQDLMEEQYF
DNA: TGTGCCAGCAGCCAAGATCTTATGGAAGAGCAGTACTTC

size: .
V: TRBV27
D: TRBD2
J: TRBJ2-1
CDR3: CASWAGDAYNEQFF
DNA: TGTGCCAGCTGGGCGGGGGACGCCTACAATGAGCAGTTCTTC

size: once
V: TRBV7-3
D: .
J: TRBJ1-1
CDR3: CASSLTGASGGTEAFF
DNA: TGTGCCAGCAGCTTAACCGGGGCCTCTGGGGGCACTGAAGCTTTCTTT

size: .
V: TRBV5-1
D: .
J: TRBJ2-3
CDR3: CASSKQTGRASTDTQYF
DNA: TGCGCCAGCAGCAAACAGACAGGGAGGGCTAGCACAGATACGCAGTATTTT

size: .
V: TRBV25-1
D: .
J: TRBJ2-5
CDR3: CASSERLGGQETQYF
DNA: TGTGCCAGCAGTGAAAGGTTGGGGGGCCAAGAGACCCAGTACTTC

size: once
V: TRBV4-3
D: TRBD1
J: TRBJ1-3
CDR3: CASSRTGAGSGNTIYF
DNA: TGCGCCAGCAGCCGTACAGGGGCAGGCTCTGGAAACACCATATATTTT

size: .
V: TRBV6-5
D: .
J: TRBJ2-7
CDR3: CATGGLAREEYF
DNA: TGTGCCACCGGGGGGCTGGCCCGCGAGGAGTACTTC

size: .
V: TRBV2
D: TRBD2
J: TRBJ2-2
CDR3: CASSWEGELTGELFF
DNA: TGTGCCAGCAGCTGGGAGGGAGAGTTGACCGGGGAGCTGTTTTTT

size: few
V: TRBV28
D: .
J: TRBJ1-5
CDR3: CASSQPSNRQAAYQPQHF
DNA: TGTGCCAGCAGTCAGCCGTCTAACCGACAGGCGGCTTATCAGCCCCAGCATTTT

size: .
V: TRBV5-4
D: .
J: TRBJ1-2
CDR3: CASSARDWVNYGYTF
DNA: TGTGCCAGCAGCGCGCGGGACTGGGTTAACTATGGCTACACCTTC

size: .
V: TRBV19
D: .
J: TRBJ2-1
CDR3: CASSMWVDEQFF
DNA: TGTGCCAGTAGTATGTGGGTCGATGAGCAGTTCTTC

size: .
V: TRBV2
D: .
J: TRBJ1-3
CDR3: CASSRGESRFGNTIYF
DNA: TGTGCCAGCAGTCGGGGGGAGTCAAGGTTTGGAAACACCATATATTTT

size: .
V: TRBV6-2/TRBV6-3
D: .
J: TRBJ1-5
CDR3: CASNPLGRRNQPQHF
DNA: TGTGCCAGCAACCCCCTGGGGCGGAGGAATCAGCCCCAGCATTTT

size: once
V: TRBV2
D: .
J: TRBJ2-2
CDR3: CASSVSQAAKNTGELFF
DNA: TGTGCCAGCAGTGTTTCTCAAGCGGCAAAGAACACCGGGGAGCTGTTTTTT